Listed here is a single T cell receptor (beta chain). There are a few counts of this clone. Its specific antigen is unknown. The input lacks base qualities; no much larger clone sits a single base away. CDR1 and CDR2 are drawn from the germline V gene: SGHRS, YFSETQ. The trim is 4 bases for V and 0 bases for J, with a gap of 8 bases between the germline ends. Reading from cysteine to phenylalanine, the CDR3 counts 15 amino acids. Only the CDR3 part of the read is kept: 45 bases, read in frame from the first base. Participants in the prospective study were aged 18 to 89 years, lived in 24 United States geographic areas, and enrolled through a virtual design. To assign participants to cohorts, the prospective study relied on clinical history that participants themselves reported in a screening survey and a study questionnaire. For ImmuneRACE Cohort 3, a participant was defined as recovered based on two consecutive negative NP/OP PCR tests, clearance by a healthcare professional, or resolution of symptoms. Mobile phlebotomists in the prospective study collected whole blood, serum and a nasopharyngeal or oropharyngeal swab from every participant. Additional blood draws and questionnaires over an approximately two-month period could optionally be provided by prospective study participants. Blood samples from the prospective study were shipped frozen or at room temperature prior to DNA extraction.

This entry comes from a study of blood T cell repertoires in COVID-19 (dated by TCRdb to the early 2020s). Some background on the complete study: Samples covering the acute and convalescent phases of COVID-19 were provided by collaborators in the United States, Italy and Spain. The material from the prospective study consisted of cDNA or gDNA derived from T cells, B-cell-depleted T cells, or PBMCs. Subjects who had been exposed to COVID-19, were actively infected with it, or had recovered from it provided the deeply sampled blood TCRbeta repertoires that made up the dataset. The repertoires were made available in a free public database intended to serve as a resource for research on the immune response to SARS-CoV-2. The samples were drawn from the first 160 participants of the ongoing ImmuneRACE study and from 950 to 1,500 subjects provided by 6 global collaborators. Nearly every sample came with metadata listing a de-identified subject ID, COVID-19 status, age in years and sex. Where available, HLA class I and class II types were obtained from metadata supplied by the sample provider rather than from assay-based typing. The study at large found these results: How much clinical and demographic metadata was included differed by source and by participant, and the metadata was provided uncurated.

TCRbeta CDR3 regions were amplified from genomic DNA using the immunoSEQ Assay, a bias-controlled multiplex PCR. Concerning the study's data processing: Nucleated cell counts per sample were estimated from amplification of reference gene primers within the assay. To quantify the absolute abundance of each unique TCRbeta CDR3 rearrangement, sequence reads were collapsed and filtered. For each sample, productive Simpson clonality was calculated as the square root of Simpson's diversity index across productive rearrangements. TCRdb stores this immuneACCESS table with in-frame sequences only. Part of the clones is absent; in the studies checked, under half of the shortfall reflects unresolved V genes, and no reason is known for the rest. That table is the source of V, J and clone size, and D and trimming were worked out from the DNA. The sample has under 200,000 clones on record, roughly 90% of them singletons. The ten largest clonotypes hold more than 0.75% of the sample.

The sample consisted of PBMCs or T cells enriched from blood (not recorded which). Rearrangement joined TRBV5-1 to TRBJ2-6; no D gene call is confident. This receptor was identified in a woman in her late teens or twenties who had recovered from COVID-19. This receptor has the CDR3 CASSPRGSGANVLTF. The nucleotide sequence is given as TGCGCCAGCAGCCCCAGAGGCTCTGGGGCCAACGTCCTGACTTTC.